The 25 T cell receptor beta chains listed next were all sequenced from one sample in a study of CD8 T cells in Susac syndrome. RNA totalling roughly 0.45 to 1 ug underwent reverse transcription with random hexamers. TCRdb independently ran MiXCR on the immunoSEQ multiplex PCR reads; one entry per CDR3 protein. This sample carries about 73,000 distinct CDR3 sequences, about 95% of them seen once, and the ten largest clones take around 0.4%. The sample consisted of CD8+ T cells from PBMCs. These TCRs come from a human donor with multiple sclerosis.

This chain joins TRBV19 and TRBJ1-5; 7 bases line up with TRBD1. V shed 5 bases and J 13 bases; nucleotides not matched to a gene: 5. The CDR3 sequence is 11 residues long. Germline V gene sequence: CDR1 LNHDA, CDR2 SQIVND (reference sequence). DNA of the CDR3: TGTGCCAGTAGTGTCGGGACAGCTCAGCATTTT. Translating gives CASSVGTAQHF.

V usage is TRBV5-6 and J usage is TRBJ1-5; D may be TRBD1 (5 bases). The V and J ends lost 2 bases and 1 base respectively, with 7 bases between them. The CDR3 sequence is 14 residues long. Germline V gene data show CDR1 as SGHDT and CDR2 as YYEEEE. In DNA form, the CDR3 reads TGTGCCAGCAGCTTCGGACAAAGCAATCAGCCCCAGCATTTT. Its protein is CASSFGQSNQPQHF.

The chain combines TRBV30 with TRBJ1-4, with D uncertain. This CDR3 comprises 13 residues. From germline, CDR1 is GTSNPN and CDR2 SVGIG (reference sequence). The ends were cut back, 5 bases at V and 0 bases at J, with 7 bases in the middle. The CDR3 protein is CAWESATNEKLFF. The CDR3 nucleotides read TGTGCCTGGGAGAGTGCAACTAATGAAAAACTGTTTTTT.

V gene TRBV6-1 combines with J gene TRBJ2-1; 12 nucleotides line up with TRBD2. The CDR3 contains 16 residues. J was trimmed by 8 bases and V by 8 bases; bases with no gene match: 13. Germline V gives CDR1 MNHNS, CDR2 SASEGT. This chain's CDR3 is CASLTSGGSRGHEQFF. CDR3 nucleotides: TGTGCCAGCCTCACTAGCGGGGGGTCCCGAGGACATGAGCAGTTCTTC.

The chain uses TRBV29-1 and TRBJ2-3, with D possibly TRBD2 on 7 matching bases. CDR3 length equals 14 residues. Between the trimmed V and J ends, which lost 6 bases and 0 bases, there was a span of 13 bases. Germline V gene lookup returns CDR1 SQVTM and CDR2 ANQGSEA. The CDR3 DNA sequence: TGCAGCGTCTATAGGGGGGGTAGCACAGATACGCAGTATTTT. This translates into CSVYRGGSTDTQYF.

The chain combines TRBV27 with TRBJ2-1; 11 nucleotides line up with TRBD2. CDR1 is MNHEY, CDR2 SMNVEV, per germline (reference sequence). The CDR3 runs 15 residues. The V gene end was trimmed by 5 bases and the J gene end by 4 bases; junction bases not matched to a gene: 4. CDR3 protein: CASSPGTSGYNEQFF. The DNA for the CDR3 is TGTGCCAGCAGTCCTGGGACTAGCGGATACAATGAGCAGTTCTTC.

The chain links TRBV20-1 to TRBJ1-2; no reliable D call. CDR3 length: 10 residues. V lost 0 bases, J lost 7 bases, and 3 bases lay in between. In germline, CDR1 is DFQATT, CDR2 SNEGSKA (reference sequence). The CDR3 sequence is CSAREGGYTF. The CDR3 coding sequence is TGCAGTGCTAGAGAGGGTGGCTACACCTTC.

The gene calls are TRBV13 and TRBJ2-1; D gene ambiguous. CDR1 PRHDT and CDR2 FYEKMQ come from the germline V gene (reference sequence). The ends were cut back, 6 bases at V and 0 bases at J, with 3 bases in the middle. This CDR3 is built from 12 residues. The CDR3 region is CASSDSYNEQFF. CDR3 in DNA: TGTGCCAGCAGTGACTCCTACAATGAGCAGTTCTTC.

CDR3 in DNA: TGTGCCAGCAGTTTCCCGCGCGGGAAAGAGACCCAGTACTTC. This encodes CASSFPRGKETQYF. The chain couples TRBV28 to TRBJ2-5, with D perhaps matching TRBD2 (6 bases). CDR3 length: 14 amino acids. Trimming shortened V by 3 bases and J by 3 bases, and 11 bases separated the two germline ends. Germline lookup yields CDR1 MDHEN and CDR2 SYDVKM.

The chain couples TRBV10-3 to TRBJ2-3, with D uncertain. Germline V gene data show CDR1 as ENHRY and CDR2 as SYGVKD. This CDR3 is built from 16 residues. V was shortened by 5 bases and J by 0 bases, with 15 bases between the two germline ends. The CDR3 region is CAISSQFDASTDTQYF. Here the CDR3 DNA reads TGTGCCATCAGTTCCCAGTTTGATGCTAGCACAGATACGCAGTATTTT.

This clonotype was observed a handful of times. The CDR3 DNA reads TGTGCCAGCAGCTCCGGGACAGACTCCTACGAGCAGTACTTC. Translated: CASSSGTDSYEQYF. The chain recombines TRBV7-9 with TRBJ2-7; 7 bases map to TRBD1. The junction had 3 bases not matched to a gene; V was cut back by 4 bases and J by 0 bases. This CDR3 has 14 amino acids. The V gene's germline CDR1 is SEHNR and CDR2 FQNEAQ (reference sequence).

The V gene is TRBV9, the J gene TRBJ1-4; weak D call: TRBD1 (6 bases). CDR1 is SGDLS and CDR2 is YYNGEE in the germline V gene. V was trimmed by 0 bases and J by 3 bases, leaving 12 bases between them. The CDR3 covers 16 residues. Here the CDR3 DNA reads TGTGCCAGCAGCGTAGGGGGGGGCACGGCTAATGAAAAACTGTTTTTT. It yields the protein CASSVGGGTANEKLFF.

This chain uses TRBV11-2 with TRBJ2-1, with D perhaps assigned TRBD1 or TRBD2 (5 bases each). With 6 bases removed from V and 10 bases from J, the gap between germline ends came to 7 bases. This CDR3 is 10 amino acids long. Germline-derived CDR1 and CDR2 are SGHAT and FQNNGV. CDR3 sequence: CASRGVEQFF. The CDR3, as DNA: TGTGCCAGCAGGGGGGTCGAGCAGTTCTTC.

The chain carries TRBV25-1 and TRBJ2-7; D may match TRBD1 or TRBD2 (5 bases each). Germline CDR1 MGHDK, CDR2 SYGVNS. This CDR3 is 14 amino acids long. With 4 bases removed from V and 0 bases from J, the gap between germline ends came to 10 bases. DNA of the CDR3: TGTGCCAGCAGTGCGAACGGGGCCTCCTACGAGCAGTACTTC. Translated: CASSANGASYEQYF.

The CDR3 reads CASSYSSVGHTEAFF. The CDR3, as DNA: TGTGCCAGCAGTTATTCTAGCGTGGGACACACTGAAGCTTTCTTT. V gene TRBV6-5 combines with J gene TRBJ1-1; tentatively, D is TRBD1 (5 bases). This CDR3 spans 15 amino acids. The V gene's germline CDR1 is MNHEY and CDR2 SVGAGI. V dropped 3 bases and J dropped 3 bases, with 14 bases sitting between them.

The chain uses TRBV29-1 and TRBJ2-6, with unresolved D. The ends were cut back, 4 bases at V and 7 bases at J, with 14 bases in the middle. Germline V gene sequence: CDR1 SQVTM, CDR2 ANQGSEA. There are 14 residues in the CDR3. For the CDR3, the DNA is TGCAGCGTTGTTGAGGATCGTGAAGCCAACGTCCTGACTTTC. Translating gives CSVVEDREANVLTF.

The gene calls are TRBV3-1 and TRBJ2-7, with a possible D match to TRBD1 (6 bases). CDR1 and CDR2 from the germline V gene are LGHDT and YNNKEL (reference sequence). This CDR3 spans 13 amino acids. Trimming cost V 3 bases and J 2 bases, with 8 bases left between them. CDR3 sequence (DNA): TGTGCCAGCAGCCAGGGGGCCACCTACGAGCAGTACTTC. This sequence encodes CASSQGATYEQYF.

V usage is TRBV5-1 and J usage is TRBJ2-7; the match to TRBD1 covers 7 bases. Germline V gene sequence: CDR1 SGHRS, CDR2 YFSETQ. Trimming took 4 bases from V and 5 from J; bases not matched to a gene: 6. This CDR3 spans 13 amino acids. This CDR3 reads CASSKDRVNEQYF. For the CDR3, the DNA is TGCGCCAGCAGCAAAGACAGGGTAAACGAGCAGTACTTC.

The gene calls are TRBV7-3 and TRBJ2-1; 8 positions agree with TRBD2. Germline CDR1 and CDR2: SGHTA and FQGTGA. V lost 0 bases to trimming and J lost 5 bases; unmatched junction nucleotides: 3. The CDR3 has 15 amino acids. The CDR3 DNA reads as TGTGCCAGCAGCTTAACGGGCGGGGGGAACAATGAGCAGTTCTTC. Amino acids: CASSLTGGGNNEQFF.

V is TRBV6-6 and J is TRBJ1-1; D unclear. V was cut by 8 bases and J by 0 bases, with 10 bases left in between. Per germline, CDR1 MNHNY and CDR2 SVGAGI (reference sequence). The CDR3 sequence is 13 residues long. The DNA for the CDR3 is TGTGCCAGCTTAGCAGCCTTGAACACTGAAGCTTTCTTT. Its protein is CASLAALNTEAFF.

This chain joins TRBV3-1 and TRBJ1-3; 7 nucleotides line up with TRBD1. The CDR3 spans 16 residues. From germline, CDR1 is LGHDT and CDR2 YNNKEL (reference sequence). V trimming: 0 bases; J trimming: 0 bases; junction bases outside the gene matches: 2. The CDR3 loop is CASSQEYRGSGNTIYF. DNA of the CDR3: TGTGCCAGCAGCCAAGAATACAGGGGCTCTGGAAACACCATATATTTT.

CDR3 loop: CASSDGPYFIVEQYF. The CDR3 nucleotides are TGTGCCAGCAGTGACGGGCCCTATTTCATTGTGGAGCAGTACTTC. J is TRBJ2-7 and V is TRBV6-1; D unclear. V lost 3 bases to trimming and J lost 7 bases, with 19 bases between them. This CDR3 is 15 amino acids long. Germline V gives CDR1 MNHNS, CDR2 SASEGT.

The rearrangement links TRBV7-9 to TRBJ2-7, with D uncertain. Germline lookup yields CDR1 SEHNR and CDR2 FQNEAQ (reference sequence). The CDR3 runs 12 residues. Between the trimmed V and J ends, which lost 7 bases and 7 bases, there was a span of 14 bases. Here the CDR3 DNA reads TGTGCCAGCAACCCTCTATCAGTAGAGCAGTACTTC. This codes for CASNPLSVEQYF.

V usage is TRBV3-1 and J usage is TRBJ2-1, with 7 bases that match TRBD1. The CDR3 loop spans 18 amino acids. J lost 0 bases, V lost 3 bases, and 11 bases had no gene match. Germline CDR1 reads LGHDT; CDR2 reads YNNKEL (reference sequence). CDR3 residues: CASSHLPGQLSSYNEQFF. The CDR3 nucleotides read TGTGCCAGCAGCCACCTACCGGGACAGTTGAGCTCCTACAATGAGCAGTTCTTC.

This clonotype was recorded once. The rearrangement joins TRBV12-3 or TRBV12-4 to TRBJ1-1, with a weak D call TRBD1 (5 bases). V lost 7 bases and J lost 0, with 12 bases in between. The CDR3 covers 14 residues. CDR3 sequence reads: CASTSPGVNTEAFF. CDR3 DNA: TGTGCCAGCACCTCTCCGGGGGTGAACACTGAAGCTTTCTTT.